Presented here are 31 T cell receptor beta chains from one specimen sequenced in a study of PD-1 blockade in classical Hodgkin lymphoma (dated by TCRdb to 2020 to 2022). Per the publication, the time point label means: cycle 2 day 1 (C2D1) of nivolumab. Every trial patient had relapsed after autologous stem cell transplantation, and cohorts A, B and C differed in prior brentuximab vedotin exposure. The library was built by means of the immunoSEQ multiplex PCR assay. TCRdb's version of the immuneACCESS table is confined to in-frame rearrangements and falls short of the full clone set. An unresolved V gene accounts for under half of the shortfall where checked; the remainder is of unknown origin. For this sample there are roughly 16,000 clones; over 80% appear just once. The biggest ten clones account for 30% to 40% of the sample. The material was peripheral blood mononuclear cells (PBMCs), obtained before the second cycle of nivolumab. These receptors were collected from a human donor with classical Hodgkin lymphoma.

The chain is built from TRBV6-6 and TRBJ2-5, with D hard to call. The germline V gene encodes CDR1 MNHNY and CDR2 SVGAGI (reference sequence). CDR3 length: 11 residues. V shed 6 bases and J shed 9 bases, with 11 bases lying between them. Here the CDR3 DNA reads TGTGCCAGCAGCCTCCCCCCGGCCCAGTACTTC. This codes for CASSLPPAQYF.

The chain joins TRBV9 to TRBJ2-1; no reliable D call. V lost 0 bases to trimming and J lost 9 bases, with 13 bases between them. The CDR3 sequence is 14 residues long. CDR1 and CDR2 from the germline V gene are SGDLS and YYNGEE. The CDR3 sequence is CASSVVPANSEQFF. The CDR3 region has the DNA TGTGCCAGCAGCGTAGTCCCAGCCAACAGTGAGCAGTTCTTC.

The V call is TRBV4-2, the J call TRBJ2-4; the D is unclear. V lost 3 bases and J lost 3, with 12 bases in between. The germline gives CDR1 LGHNA, CDR2 YNFKEQ. This CDR3 region has 15 residues. The CDR3 DNA reads TGTGCCAGCAGCCAGGTTGAAAGGGACAAAAACATTCAGTACTTC. It is translated as CASSQVERDKNIQYF.

This sequence joins TRBV9 and TRBJ1-2; D gene unclear. The germline CDR1 and CDR2 sequences are SGDLS and YYNGEE. V shed 1 base and J shed 5 bases, with 12 bases lying between them. This CDR3 spans 14 amino acids. This CDR3 is CASSVRGLEYGYTF. The CDR3 DNA is TGTGCCAGCAGCGTACGGGGATTAGAATATGGCTACACCTTC.

The chain is built from TRBV5-4 and TRBJ1-4; 10 nucleotides align to TRBD1. The ends lost 0 bases at V and 5 bases at J; junction bases unmatched: 1. The germline CDR1 and CDR2 sequences are SGHNT and YYREEE (reference sequence). CDR3 length: 15 amino acids. CDR3 amino acids: CASSLAGQGNEKLFF. Here the CDR3 DNA reads TGTGCCAGCAGCTTGGCGGGACAGGGGAATGAAAAACTGTTTTTT.

The chain combines TRBV2 with TRBJ2-3; no definite D call. V lost 2 bases, J lost 6 bases, and 9 bases lay in between. Per germline, CDR1 SNHLY and CDR2 FYNNEI. The CDR3 is 13 residues long. CDR3 sequence (DNA): TGTGCCAGCAGTGAAAATGGGGTTGATACGCAGTATTTT. Translating it yields CASSENGVDTQYF.

V gene TRBV9 combines with J gene TRBJ2-3; the match to TRBD1 covers 7 bases. This CDR3 contains 15 residues. Trimming removed 2 bases from V and 2 bases from J; junction bases left unmatched: 5. From germline, CDR1 is SGDLS and CDR2 YYNGEE. In DNA, the CDR3 is TGTGCCAGCAGCGTGGGGGACAGATCCACAGATACGCAGTATTTT. It specifies CASSVGDRSTDTQYF.

A single count supports this clone. J is TRBJ1-3 and V is TRBV2, with TRBD1 as a possible D gene (5 bases). CDR1 SNHLY and CDR2 FYNNEI come from the germline V gene. This CDR3 has 14 residues. V lost 2 bases to trimming and J lost 2 bases, with 7 bases between them. DNA for the CDR3: TGTGCCAGCAGTGAACCCAGGGCTGGAAACACCATATATTTT. It encodes CASSEPRAGNTIYF.

The CDR3 loop reads CAISRSGGGVWDQPQHF. CDR3 in DNA: TGTGCCATCAGCCGCTCCGGTGGAGGGGTATGGGATCAGCCCCAGCATTTT. The rearrangement joins TRBV10-3 to TRBJ1-5; possible D gene TRBD1, 5 bases. The CDR3 is made up of 17 amino acids. Deletions cut 6 bases from V and 5 bases from J, with 23 bases between. CDR1 and CDR2 from the germline V gene are ENHRY and SYGVKD.

The chain combines TRBV27 with TRBJ1-5; D is unclear. Trimming took off 3 bases at V and 5 bases at J, with 8 bases between the two ends. The CDR3 runs 13 residues. Germline V lookup: CDR1 MNHEY, CDR2 SMNVEV (reference sequence). CDR3 nucleotides: TGTGCCAGCAGTTTGGATCCGTATCAGCCCCAGCATTTT. Translated, it gives CASSLDPYQPQHF.

The genes are TRBV7-9 and TRBJ2-7; D unclear. Trimming pared 5 bases from V and 2 bases from J, leaving 4 bases between. Germline assignment: CDR1 SEHNR and CDR2 FQNEAQ (reference sequence). CDR3 length equals 11 residues. The CDR3 region has the DNA TGTGCCAGCAGCCTTACCTACGAGCAGTACTTC. As protein: CASSLTYEQYF.

This clone has only one observation. The chain links TRBV7-9 to TRBJ2-6; 7 bases agree with TRBD1. This CDR3 region has 18 residues. Germline V lookup: CDR1 SEHNR, CDR2 FQNEAQ (reference sequence). The trim removed 4 bases at V and 0 bases at J, leaving 9 bases unmatched. Here the CDR3 DNA reads TGTGCCAGCAGCTGGTACAGGGGACGAGACTCTGGGGCCAACGTCCTGACTTTC. Translated, it gives CASSWYRGRDSGANVLTF.

This clone has a handful of counts. This chain uses TRBV11-2 with TRBJ2-3; 9 bases are shared with TRBD2. V lost 6 bases to trimming and J lost 1 base; unmatched junction nucleotides: 8. Germline V gene data show CDR1 as SGHAT and CDR2 as FQNNGV. The CDR3 sequence is 16 residues long. The CDR3 region has the DNA TGTGCCAGCAGGGCGGGAATAGCGGGGGGCACAGATACGCAGTATTTT. Its protein is CASRAGIAGGTDTQYF.

The chain employs TRBV5-1 and TRBJ2-7, with D possibly being TRBD1 (5 bases). Germline V lookup: CDR1 SGHRS, CDR2 YFSETQ. The CDR3 loop spans 14 amino acids. With 4 bases removed from V and 2 bases from J, the gap between germline ends came to 13 bases. The CDR3 region has the DNA TGCGCCAGCAGCACATTAGACAGTGCCTACGAGCAGTACTTC. As protein: CASSTLDSAYEQYF.

This rearrangement joins TRBV9 to TRBJ1-3; D gene ambiguous. The germline V gene has CDR1 SGDLS and CDR2 YYNGEE. There are 16 residues in the CDR3. Trimming pared 0 bases from V and 2 bases from J, leaving 12 bases between. CDR3 amino acids: CASSVDPEPPGNTIYF. Here the CDR3 DNA reads TGTGCCAGCAGCGTAGATCCTGAACCCCCTGGAAACACCATATATTTT.

The rearrangement links TRBV2 to TRBJ2-1, with 8 bases aligning to TRBD2. The CDR3 extends over 16 amino acids. The J segment lost 8 bases and the V segment lost 4 bases, leaving 13 bases of the junction unmatched. Germline lookup yields CDR1 SNHLY and CDR2 FYNNEI. The CDR3, as DNA: TGTGCCAGCAGTGCCGGTGAGCGGGAGTCTGGCCATGAGCAGTTCTTC. Translation gives CASSAGERESGHEQFF.

The genes are TRBV11-2 and TRBJ1-4; maybe TRBD1 (5 bases). The CDR3 is 15 amino acids. Germline CDR1 is SGHAT and CDR2 is FQNNGV. V lost 1 base and J lost 4, with 10 bases in between. CDR3 protein: CASSLGTTINEKLFF. The CDR3, as DNA: TGTGCCAGCAGCTTAGGGACAACTATTAATGAAAAACTGTTTTTT. The full variable domain, rest sourced from reference TRBV11-2 and TRBJ1-4, is EAGVAQSPRYKIIEKRQSVAFWCNPISGHATLYWYQQILGQGPKLLIQFQNNGVVDDSQLPKDRFSAERLKGVDSTLKIQPAKLEDSAVYLCASSLGTTINEKLFFGSGTQLSVL.

This clone has only one observation. The chain is built from TRBV5-1 and TRBJ2-5; maybe TRBD1 (5 bases). Germline CDR1 and CDR2: SGHRS and YFSETQ. This CDR3 is built from 14 residues. The V and J ends lost 4 bases and 1 base respectively, with 11 bases between them. This CDR3 is CASSRAGPQETQYF. The CDR3 DNA is TGCGCCAGCAGCCGCGCAGGGCCCCAAGAGACCCAGTACTTC.

This clone was found a few times. The chain links TRBV4-1 to TRBJ1-1, with a tentative D call TRBD1 (6 bases). This CDR3 contains 16 residues. CDR1 and CDR2 from the germline V gene are MGHRA and YSYEKL. V lost 3 bases to trimming and J lost 10 bases, with 24 bases between them. CDR3 in DNA: TGCGCCAGCAGCCACCCGGGACATCCGGAGGTGTTCGGAGCTTTCTTT. It yields the protein CASSHPGHPEVFGAFF.

V and J are TRBV19 and TRBJ2-2, with D tentatively TRBD1 or TRBD2 (6 bases each). CDR1 is LNHDA and CDR2 is SQIVND in the germline V gene (reference sequence). Trimming left V 5 bases short and J 6 bases short, with 13 bases between. CDR3 length: 14 residues. CDR3 DNA: TGTGCCAGTAGTTCCGGGGGCCTAGCCGGGGAGCTGTTTTTT. Protein product: CASSSGGLAGELFF.

The chain has TRBV19 and TRBJ1-6; 8 nucleotides agree with TRBD1. V lost 6 bases and J lost 7; bases outside the gene matches: 2. This CDR3 is 13 amino acids long. Germline CDR1 reads LNHDA; CDR2 reads SQIVND (reference sequence). CDR3: CASRTGENSPLHF. In DNA form, the CDR3 reads TGTGCCAGTAGGACAGGGGAAAATTCACCCCTCCACTTT. Looking up the rest from reference TRBV19 and TRBJ1-6 gives the full variable domain: DGGITQSPKYLFRKEGQNVTLSCEQNLNHDAMYWYRQDPGQGLRLIYYSQIVNDFQKGDIAEGYSVSREKKESFPLTVTSAQKNPTAFYLCASRTGENSPLHFGNGTRLTVT.

This clone was detected only a few times. The chain carries TRBV2 and TRBJ2-7; D unclear. Germline CDR1 SNHLY, CDR2 FYNNEI. V was clipped by 4 bases and J by 0 bases, with 10 bases between them. The CDR3 has 14 amino acids. CDR3 protein: CASSAHSSSYEQYF. The CDR3 nucleotides are TGTGCCAGCAGTGCCCACAGTAGCTCCTACGAGCAGTACTTC.

This chain links TRBV19 with TRBJ1-4; the match to TRBD1 covers 10 bases. Germline trimming cut 6 bases from V and 7 bases from J; bases unmatched to any gene: 8. Germline V gene sequence: CDR1 LNHDA, CDR2 SQIVND (reference sequence). There are 15 residues in the CDR3. As DNA, the CDR3 is TGTGCCAGTAGAGGGCCGACAGGGGGCTCTGAAAAACTGTTTTTT. It yields the protein CASRGPTGGSEKLFF.

The chain employs TRBV4-1 and TRBJ1-2; possibly TRBD1 for D (6 bases). Germline V lookup: CDR1 MGHRA, CDR2 YSYEKL. CDR3 length equals 16 residues. Between the trimmed V and J ends, which lost 4 bases and 0 bases, there was a span of 15 bases. The CDR3 here is CASSLQSGVTNYGYTF. CDR3 in DNA: TGCGCCAGCAGCCTGCAGTCAGGGGTTACTAACTATGGCTACACCTTC.

By frequency in the sample, this clone is medium-sized. Here the CDR3 reads CASSIRGEAYEQYF. The CDR3 nucleotides read TGTGCCAGTAGTATACGGGGGGAAGCCTACGAGCAGTACTTC. The V gene is TRBV19, the J gene TRBJ2-7; 7 bases align to TRBD2. Germline CDR1 and CDR2: LNHDA and SQIVND (reference sequence). This CDR3 is built from 14 residues. Trimming took 2 bases from V and 2 from J; bases not matched to a gene: 3.

The V gene is TRBV6-5, the J gene TRBJ1-5, with TRBD1 as a possible D gene (6 bases). The V gene lost 5 bases and the J gene lost 0 bases, with 11 bases spanning the gap. This CDR3 has 15 residues. The germline gives CDR1 MNHEY, CDR2 SVGAGI. CDR3 in DNA: TGTGCCAGCAGTCGGACAGTGGATAGCAATCAGCCCCAGCATTTT. Amino acids: CASSRTVDSNQPQHF.

CDR3 nucleotide sequence: TGTGCCAGCACCGAACGGGGACTAACCTACAATGAGCAGTTCTTC. Translated: CASTERGLTYNEQFF. The genes are TRBV11-3 and TRBJ2-1, with 7 positions matching TRBD2. Per the germline V gene, CDR1 is SGHNT and CDR2 is YENEEA. With 7 bases clipped from V and 2 bases from J, the junction kept 8 bases outside the gene matches. The CDR3 sequence is 15 residues long.

The chain is built from TRBV30 and TRBJ2-5, with 12 bases lining up with TRBD1. Trimming at V came to 3 bases and at J to 5 bases, leaving 4 bases not matched to a gene. Germline-derived CDR1 and CDR2 are GTSNPN and SVGIG (reference sequence). CDR3 length: 14 residues. The CDR3: CAWRGTGGRETQYF. In DNA form, the CDR3 reads TGTGCCTGGAGGGGGACAGGGGGCCGGGAGACCCAGTACTTC.

The chain carries TRBV9 and TRBJ2-2, with 8 bases lining up with TRBD2. The CDR3 is 16 residues long. V was pared by 1 base and J by 6 bases, with 8 bases of the junction left unmatched. CDR1 SGDLS and CDR2 YYNGEE come from the germline V gene. The CDR3 sequence: CASSVSPGGQAGELFF. DNA of the CDR3: TGTGCCAGCAGCGTAAGTCCGGGAGGGCAGGCCGGGGAGCTGTTTTTT.

CDR3: CASSSPDGYNSPLHF. The CDR3 DNA reads as TGTGCCAGCAGTAGCCCAGATGGGTATAATTCACCCCTCCACTTT. The chain carries TRBV28 and TRBJ1-6; D uncertain. V was shortened by 5 bases and J by 4 bases, with 12 bases between the two germline ends. Germline V CDR1 and CDR2: MDHEN, SYDVKM. The CDR3 is made up of 15 amino acids. The full variable domain, rest sourced from reference TRBV28 and TRBJ1-6, is DVKVTQSSRYLVKRTGEKVFLECVQDMDHENMFWYRQDPGLGLRLIYFSYDVKMKEKGDIPEGYSVSREKKERFSLILESASTNQTSMYLCASSSPDGYNSPLHFGNGTRLTVT.

This chain links TRBV6-5 with TRBJ2-7, with a possible D match to TRBD1 (6 bases). Germline CDR1 reads MNHEY; CDR2 reads SVGAGI. Trimming removed 6 bases at V and 2 bases at J, with 17 bases between. The CDR3 contains 15 residues. As DNA, the CDR3 is TGTGCCAGCAGCTCTCAGGGGCGCGGACCCTACGAGCAGTACTTC. Translation: CASSSQGRGPYEQYF.